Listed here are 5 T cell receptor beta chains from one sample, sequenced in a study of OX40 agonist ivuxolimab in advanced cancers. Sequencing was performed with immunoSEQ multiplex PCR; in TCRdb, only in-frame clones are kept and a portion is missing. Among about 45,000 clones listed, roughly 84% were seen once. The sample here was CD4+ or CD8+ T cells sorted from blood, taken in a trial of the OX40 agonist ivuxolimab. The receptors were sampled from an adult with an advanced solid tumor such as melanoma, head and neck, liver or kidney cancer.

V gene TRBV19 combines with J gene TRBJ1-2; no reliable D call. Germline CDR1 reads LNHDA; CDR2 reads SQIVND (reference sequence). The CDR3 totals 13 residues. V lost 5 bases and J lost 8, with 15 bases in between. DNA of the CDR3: TGTGCCAGTAGTCCACCGGGAGGGCTCGGCTACACCTTC. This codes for CASSPPGGLGYTF.

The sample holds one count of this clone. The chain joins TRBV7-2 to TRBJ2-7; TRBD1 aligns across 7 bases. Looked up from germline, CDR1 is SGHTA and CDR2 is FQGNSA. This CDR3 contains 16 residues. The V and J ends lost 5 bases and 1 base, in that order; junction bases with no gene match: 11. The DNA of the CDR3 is TGTGCCAGCAGCCCGACTTGGGCAGGGGGTTCCTACGAGCAGTACTTC. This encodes CASSPTWAGGSYEQYF.

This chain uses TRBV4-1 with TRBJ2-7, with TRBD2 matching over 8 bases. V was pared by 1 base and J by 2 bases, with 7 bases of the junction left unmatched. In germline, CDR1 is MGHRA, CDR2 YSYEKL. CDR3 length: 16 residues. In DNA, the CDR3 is TGCGCCAGCAGCCAAGGGGGCGGGGGGACCACCTACGAGCAGTACTTC. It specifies CASSQGGGGTTYEQYF.

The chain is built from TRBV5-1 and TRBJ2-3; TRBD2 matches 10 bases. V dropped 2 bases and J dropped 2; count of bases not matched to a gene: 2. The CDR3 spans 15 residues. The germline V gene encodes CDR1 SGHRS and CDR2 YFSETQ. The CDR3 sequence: CASSFLAGDTDTQYF. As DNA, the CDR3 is TGCGCCAGCAGCTTCCTAGCGGGAGACACAGATACGCAGTATTTT.

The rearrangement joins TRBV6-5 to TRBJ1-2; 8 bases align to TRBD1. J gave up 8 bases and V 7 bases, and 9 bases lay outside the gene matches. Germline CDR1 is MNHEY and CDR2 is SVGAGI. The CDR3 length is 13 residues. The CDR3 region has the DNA TGTGCCAGCACAGTGGACAGGGAAGGGGGCTACACCTTC. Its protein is CASTVDREGGYTF.